What follows are 19 T cell receptor beta chains derived from one specimen sequenced in a study of human T cells and chemical hapten exposure. One entry per CDR3 protein results from TCRdb running MiXCR on the RACE reads. The sample lists tens of thousands of distinct CDR3 sequences, roughly 4.1% occurring once. Time point meaning: healthy volunteer bleed at 2 weeks. Sequencing started from total RNA isolated from unfractionated whole blood. The sample taken for sequencing was whole blood. These receptors all stem from a human donor in good health. Some clones in this sample may be carry-over from other donors' samples.

This clonotype was seen many times. The chain couples TRBV14 to TRBJ2-3; 11 bases are shared with TRBD2. After removal of 2 bases from V and 1 base from J, the junction contained 5 bases not matched to a gene. This CDR3 region has 17 residues. Looked up from germline, CDR1 is SGHDN and CDR2 is FVKESK. The CDR3 DNA reads TGTGCCAGCAGCCAACGGACGGGACTAGCGGGCACAGATACGCAGTATTTT. It yields the protein CASSQRTGLAGTDTQYF.

There are many counts of this clonotype. This chain connects TRBV5-1 to TRBJ1-2; 7 positions agree with TRBD1. CDR3 length: 14 residues. CDR1 and CDR2 from the germline V gene are SGHRS and YFSETQ. The junction had 9 bases not matched to a gene; V was cut back by 4 bases and J by 6 bases. The CDR3 DNA reads TGCGCCAGCAGCCGGGCAGGGGGGTCCGATGGCTACACCTTC. Its protein is CASSRAGGSDGYTF. Full variable domain (outside the CDR3, taken from reference TRBV5-1 and TRBJ1-2): KAGVTQTPRYLIKTRGQQVTLSCSPISGHRSVSWYQQTPGQGLQFLFEYFSETQRNKGNFPGRFSGRQFSNSRSEMNVSTLELGDSALYLCASSRAGGSDGYTFGSGTRLTVV.

This clonotype was seen many times. The chain carries TRBV9 and TRBJ1-1; 7 bases map to TRBD1. Germline V lookup: CDR1 SGDLS, CDR2 YYNGEE. Trimming took 3 bases from V and 10 from J; bases not matched to a gene: 12. The CDR3 length is 14 residues. CDR3: CASSADRRSPGAFF. The CDR3, as DNA: TGTGCCAGCAGCGCGGACAGGCGCTCTCCGGGAGCTTTCTTT.

This clonotype was seen at least ten times. This chain uses TRBV10-3 with TRBJ2-7, with D perhaps TRBD1 (6 bases). The germline CDR1 and CDR2 sequences are ENHRY and SYGVKD. This CDR3 region has 13 residues. Deletions cut 5 bases from V and 6 bases from J, with 14 bases between. The CDR3 is CAISQQGESEQYF. In DNA, the CDR3 is TGTGCCATCAGTCAACAGGGTGAGAGCGAGCAGTACTTC.

This clonotype was found many times. The chain uses TRBV28 and TRBJ2-2; tentative D call: TRBD2 (5 bases). The CDR3 has 15 residues. CDR1 is MDHEN, CDR2 SYDVKM, per germline. V was pared by 3 bases and J by 6 bases, with 14 bases between. The chain's CDR3 is CASSFEGEAAGELFF. The DNA for the CDR3 is TGTGCCAGCAGTTTTGAGGGAGAAGCCGCCGGGGAGCTGTTTTTT. Variable domain in full (rest from reference TRBV28 and TRBJ2-2): DVKVTQSSRYLVKRTGEKVFLECVQDMDHENMFWYRQDPGLGLRLIYFSYDVKMKEKGDIPEGYSVSREKKERFSLILESASTNQTSMYLCASSFEGEAAGELFFGEGSRLTVL.

This clonotype showed up many times. In DNA form, the CDR3 reads TGTGCCAGCAGTGGTGGGGATCATCAGCCCCAGCATTTT. This translates into CASSGGDHQPQHF. The rearrangement joins TRBV6-4 to TRBJ1-5; D not resolved. The CDR3 has 13 amino acids. V lost 4 bases and J lost 5, with 9 bases in between. Germline V gene lookup returns CDR1 MRHNA and CDR2 SNTAGT.

With regard to this clonotype: A much larger clonotype is one base distant, so this may be a read error. The genes are TRBV11-2 and TRBJ2-3, with 8 bases aligning to TRBD2. The CDR3 length is 17 residues. Germline CDR1 reads SGHAT; CDR2 reads FQNNGV. The ends lost 7 bases at V and 0 bases at J; junction bases unmatched: 12. CDR3 loop: CASNLRAGGASTDTQYF. CDR3 coding DNA: TGTGCCAGCAACCTCCGGGCGGGAGGCGCTAGCACAGATACGCAGTATTTT.

This clonotype was detected ten times or more. The rearrangement joins TRBV20-1 to TRBJ1-1; no clear D gene. Germline CDR1 is DFQATT and CDR2 is SNEGSKA (reference sequence). This CDR3 has 13 amino acids. V was trimmed by 8 bases and J by 0 bases, leaving 13 bases between them. CDR3 nucleotides: TGCAGTTCCAAGGGTTCCATGAACACTGAAGCTTTCTTT. Protein: CSSKGSMNTEAFF.

This clonotype was picked up many times. The V gene is TRBV10-3, the J gene TRBJ1-1; the match to TRBD1 covers 12 bases. The V segment lost 2 bases and the J segment 5 bases; nucleotides outside the gene matches: 6. CDR1 and CDR2 from the germline V gene are ENHRY and SYGVKD. The CDR3 has 16 amino acids. The CDR3: CAISEGGQGAVTEAFF. DNA of the CDR3: TGTGCCATCAGTGAGGGGGGACAGGGGGCAGTAACTGAAGCTTTCTTT.

This clonotype was seen a few times. This chain joins TRBV19 and TRBJ2-1; tentative D call: TRBD1 (6 bases). The CDR3 has 15 amino acids. Trimming left V 7 bases short and J 8 bases short, with 21 bases between. The germline CDR1 and CDR2 sequences are LNHDA and SQIVND (reference sequence). CDR3 bases: TGTGCCAGTAATGGAGCGTCTAGACCAGGGGATGAGCAGTTCTTC. It encodes CASNGASRPGDEQFF.

This clonotype came up many times. This chain joins TRBV10-3 and TRBJ2-7; either TRBD1 or TRBD2 may supply D (5 bases each). The V gene's germline CDR1 is ENHRY and CDR2 SYGVKD. The CDR3 contains 16 residues. Trimming stripped 4 bases from V and 5 bases from J, with 21 bases between. CDR3 bases: TGTGCCATCAGTGCAACGGGGACCTGGAAAAAAAACGAGCAGTACTTC. Its protein is CAISATGTWKKNEQYF.

This clonotype is medium-sized in the sample. The chain has TRBV20-1 and TRBJ1-5; 8 positions agree with TRBD1. Trimming at V came to 5 bases and at J to 5 bases, leaving 8 bases not matched to a gene. Germline V gives CDR1 DFQATT, CDR2 SNEGSKA (reference sequence). The CDR3 extends over 14 amino acids. As DNA, the CDR3 is TGCAGTGCTGGGCGGACAGGGCCATATCAGCCCCAGCATTTT. Translating it yields CSAGRTGPYQPQHF.

The chain is built from TRBV28 and TRBJ2-7; D is ambiguous. The CDR3 length is 12 residues. CDR1 is MDHEN, CDR2 SYDVKM, per germline. Between the trimmed V and J ends, which lost 3 bases and 7 bases, there was a span of 10 bases. This chain's CDR3 is CASSFQVGEQYF. CDR3 coding DNA: TGTGCCAGCAGTTTCCAGGTGGGGGAGCAGTACTTC.

The table lists this clonotype with many counts. This chain connects TRBV7-2 to TRBJ1-5; D ambiguous. The CDR3 has 14 amino acids. Trimming left V 1 base short and J 6 bases short, with 10 bases between. Germline lookup yields CDR1 SGHTA and CDR2 FQGNSA. CDR3 residues: CASSLGRGGQPQHF. The DNA for the CDR3 is TGTGCCAGCAGCTTAGGAAGAGGTGGTCAGCCCCAGCATTTT.

In its sample, this clonotype was seen a few times. The genes are TRBV5-6 and TRBJ2-1; the D is unclear. The CDR3 runs to 16 residues. CDR1 and CDR2 from the germline V gene are SGHDT and YYEEEE. V lost 1 base and J 0 bases, leaving 11 bases between the germline ends. CDR3 protein: CASSLLPARSYNEQFF. The CDR3 nucleotides are TGTGCCAGCAGCTTGTTACCCGCCCGCTCCTACAATGAGCAGTTCTTC.

A few counts support this clonotype. The chain is built from TRBV30 and TRBJ1-2, with 9 bases that match TRBD1. The CDR3 spans 12 residues. In germline, CDR1 is GTSNPN, CDR2 SVGIG (reference sequence). Unmatched junction bases numbered 6, after V lost 8 bases and J lost 5 bases. DNA for the CDR3: TGTGCCGGAGAGACAGGGGGATATGGCTACACCTTC. This gives the protein CAGETGGYGYTF.

This clonotype was detected ten times or more. The chain couples TRBV28 to TRBJ2-3; D unclear. The CDR3 runs 12 residues. Trimming left V 2 bases short and J 4 bases short, with 4 bases between. The germline V gene encodes CDR1 MDHEN and CDR2 SYDVKM. CDR3 sequence (DNA): TGTGCCAGCAGTTTAATCCCAGATACGCAGTATTTT. It yields the protein CASSLIPDTQYF.

The table lists this clonotype with many counts. This chain connects TRBV7-6 to TRBJ2-3, with 7 bases identical to TRBD1. V gave up 1 base and J gave up 5 bases; unmatched junction bases: 3. This CDR3 is 14 amino acids long. Germline lookup yields CDR1 SGHVS and CDR2 FNYEAQ. CDR3 DNA: TGTGCCAGCAGCTTAGAGGGGGCGGGAGATACGCAGTATTTT. Protein product: CASSLEGAGDTQYF.

In this sample, this clonotype turned up many times. The chain couples TRBV28 to TRBJ2-6; D unresolved. Trimming left V 5 bases short and J 0 bases short, with 14 bases between. Germline V lookup: CDR1 MDHEN, CDR2 SYDVKM. CDR3 length: 17 residues. CDR3 in amino acids: CASSLVGRLSGANVLTF. The DNA of the CDR3 is TGTGCCAGCAGTCTGGTAGGACGGCTCTCTGGGGCCAACGTCCTGACTTTC.